What follows are 30 T cell receptor beta chains derived from one specimen sequenced in a study of beta chain features in type 1 diabetes. The investigators reverse transcribed all of the isolated RNA, so they sequenced expressed TCRB transcripts. Here immunoSEQ multiplex PCR was the method, and the copy in TCRdb shows in-frame clones only, minus some. The sample contains 360,000 or so clones, 15% to 20% of which appear only once. Sequences were obtained from naive CD4+ T cells from blood. The receptors derive from a woman between 18 and 30 years old in good health.

This clone was seen only a few times. The rearrangement uses TRBV5-6 and TRBJ2-7; 7 positions agree with TRBD1. V gave up 1 base and J gave up 5 bases; unmatched junction bases: 9. Germline CDR1 SGHDT, CDR2 YYEEEE. The CDR3 is 15 residues long. The CDR3 is CASSLRTGGVHEQYF. The CDR3, as DNA: TGTGCCAGCAGCTTGAGGACAGGAGGCGTCCACGAGCAGTACTTC.

This clone was found a few times. The rearrangement uses TRBV6-5 and TRBJ1-2; 7 bases are a match to TRBD1. This CDR3 region has 15 residues. Losses at the gene ends were 0 bases for V and 4 bases for J; bases not matched to a gene: 5. Germline V gene lookup returns CDR1 MNHEY and CDR2 SVGAGI. The CDR3 is CASSYSYRGFYGYTF. DNA for the CDR3: TGTGCCAGCAGTTACTCGTACAGGGGATTCTATGGCTACACCTTC.

This clone was observed a handful of times. The rearrangement links TRBV5-4 to TRBJ2-3, with 10 bases aligning to TRBD2. Per germline, CDR1 SGHNT and CDR2 YYREEE (reference sequence). V gave up 0 bases and J gave up 1 base; unmatched junction bases: 2. The CDR3 contains 16 residues. For the CDR3, the DNA is TGTGCCAGCAGCTTGGACACTAGCGGGGGCACAGATACGCAGTATTTT. Translated: CASSLDTSGGTDTQYF.

This clone was seen a handful of times. This chain connects TRBV30 to TRBJ1-6; 7 bases line up with TRBD1. This CDR3 is built from 13 residues. Trimming took 4 bases from V and 7 from J; bases not matched to a gene: 4. Germline CDR1 is GTSNPN and CDR2 is SVGIG (reference sequence). For the CDR3, the DNA is TGTGCCTGGACCCGCAGGGGGAATTCACCCCTCCACTTT. This codes for CAWTRRGNSPLHF.

This clone is a singleton in its sample. The V and J genes are TRBV5-1 and TRBJ2-1; D is possibly TRBD1 (5 bases). Germline assignment: CDR1 SGHRS and CDR2 YFSETQ. V lost 1 base to trimming and J lost 3 bases, with 8 bases between them. The CDR3 loop spans 14 amino acids. CDR3 region: CASSLRQHYNEQFF. The CDR3 DNA reads TGCGCCAGCAGCTTGAGACAGCACTACAATGAGCAGTTCTTC.

The chain carries TRBV5-1 and TRBJ2-5, with TRBD2 identical over 8 bases. V shed 4 bases and J 4 bases; nucleotides not matched to a gene: 9. Germline lookup yields CDR1 SGHRS and CDR2 YFSETQ. The CDR3 is 15 amino acids. DNA of the CDR3: TGCGCCAGCAGCCCCGGACTAGCTAATCTAGAGACCCAGTACTTC. The encoded protein is CASSPGLANLETQYF.

There are a few counts of this clone. V usage is TRBV5-1 and J usage is TRBJ1-2; TRBD1 agrees at 8 bases. The CDR3 consists of 14 residues. J lost 2 bases, V lost 4 bases, and 4 bases had no gene match. Germline V lookup: CDR1 SGHRS, CDR2 YFSETQ. In DNA, the CDR3 is TGCGCCAGCAGCCCTGGACAGGGAAACTATGGCTACACCTTC. Amino acid sequence: CASSPGQGNYGYTF.

There are many counts of this clone. The DNA for the CDR3 is TGCGCCAGCCGGGGACAGCATGGCTACACCTTC. This encodes CASRGQHGYTF. The V call is TRBV23-1, the J call TRBJ1-2; 7 bases are shared with TRBD1. TRBV23-1 is treated as an ORF (open reading frame) with a function not yet certain. Losses at the gene ends were 8 bases for V and 6 bases for J; bases not matched to a gene: 3. The CDR3 consists of 11 residues.

This clone was counted a few times. This chain connects TRBV30 to TRBJ2-1, with D uncertain. This CDR3 comprises 12 residues. V lost 4 bases and J lost 9, with 13 bases in between. CDR1 GTSNPN and CDR2 SVGIG come from the germline V gene (reference sequence). This CDR3 reads CAWTPLASEQFF. CDR3 in DNA: TGTGCCTGGACCCCGCTCGCCAGTGAGCAGTTCTTC.

The rearrangement uses TRBV6-1 and TRBJ1-1; D call uncertain. The CDR3 has 15 residues. The V gene's germline CDR1 is MNHNS and CDR2 SASEGT. The V end lost 10 bases, the J end lost 4 bases, and 22 bases lay between the germline ends. CDR3 nucleotide sequence: TGTGCCATTAGCAGCCGGAACTGGGAGGGCACTGAAGCTTTCTTT. Translated: CAISSRNWEGTEAFF.

The chain carries TRBV28 and TRBJ2-1; 7 positions agree with TRBD1. CDR3 length: 13 residues. Germline V gene data show CDR1 as MDHEN and CDR2 as SYDVKM. V was clipped by 5 bases and J by 9 bases; unmatched bases: 7. DNA of the CDR3: TGTGCCAGCAGTCCCGGGACAGTGTTTGAGCAGTTCTTC. Its translation is CASSPGTVFEQFF. The full variable domain, completed using reference TRBV28 and TRBJ2-1, is DVKVTQSSRYLVKRTGEKVFLECVQDMDHENMFWYRQDPGLGLRLIYFSYDVKMKEKGDIPEGYSVSREKKERFSLILESASTNQTSMYLCASSPGTVFEQFFGPGTRLTVL.

The rearrangement joins TRBV4-2 to TRBJ1-1, with TRBD1 matching 9 bases. J was trimmed by 3 bases and V by 0 bases; bases with no gene match: 2. Germline lookup yields CDR1 LGHNA and CDR2 YNFKEQ. The length of the CDR3 is 15 residues. The CDR3 is CASSQETGGDTEAFF. As DNA, the CDR3 is TGTGCCAGCAGCCAAGAGACAGGGGGAGACACTGAAGCTTTCTTT.

The chain is built from TRBV14 and TRBJ2-1; 8 bases fit TRBD2. CDR1 is SGHDN, CDR2 FVKESK, per germline. V lost 2 bases to trimming and J lost 14 bases; unmatched junction nucleotides: 17. The CDR3 length is 16 residues. CDR3 protein: CASSQLWFNGQREKFF. As DNA, the CDR3 is TGTGCCAGCAGCCAACTCTGGTTCAACGGCCAGCGGGAGAAGTTCTTC. The complete variable domain, with remaining parts taken from reference TRBV14 and TRBJ2-1, reads EAGVTQFPSHSVIEKGQTVTLRCDPISGHDNLYWYRRVMGKEIKFLLHFVKESKQDESGMPNNRFLAERTGGTYSTLKVQPAELEDSGVYFCASSQLWFNGQREKFFGPGTRLTVL.

This clone was counted only a few times. V and J are TRBV30 and TRBJ2-7, with 9 bases that match TRBD1. There are 15 residues in the CDR3. Germline V gene lookup returns CDR1 GTSNPN and CDR2 SVGIG (reference sequence). V dropped 2 bases and J dropped 9; count of bases not matched to a gene: 14. The CDR3 DNA reads as TGTGCCTGGAGTCCTCCGGGACAGGGAATGAAAGGGCAGTACTTC. Encoded protein: CAWSPPGQGMKGQYF.

J is TRBJ1-2 and V is TRBV4-1, with TRBD1 matching over 8 bases. V trimming: 3 bases; J trimming: 8 bases; junction bases outside the gene matches: 8. The CDR3 loop spans 14 amino acids. Germline V gene data show CDR1 as MGHRA and CDR2 as YSYEKL. In nucleotides, the CDR3 is TGCGCCAGCAGCCAGACAGGGGCCTGGGAGGGCTACACCTTC. It specifies CASSQTGAWEGYTF.

This chain connects TRBV6-5 to TRBJ2-3; D is unclear. Trimming stripped 5 bases from V and 0 bases from J, with 9 bases between. The CDR3 contains 14 residues. CDR1 and CDR2 from the germline V gene are MNHEY and SVGAGI. CDR3 sequence (DNA): TGTGCCAGCAGTAGAACCACTAGCACAGATACGCAGTATTTT. Amino acids: CASSRTTSTDTQYF.

A few counts support this clone. CDR3 DNA: TGTGCCAGCAGCGTAGGACTAGCGGGAGTAACCGGGGAGCTGTTTTTT. It codes for CASSVGLAGVTGELFF. The chain links TRBV9 to TRBJ2-2; 12 nucleotides agree with TRBD2. Germline assignment: CDR1 SGDLS and CDR2 YYNGEE. The V and J ends lost 0 bases and 5 bases, in that order; junction bases with no gene match: 2. The CDR3 runs 16 residues. Drawing the rest from reference TRBV9 and TRBJ2-2, the complete variable domain is DSGVTQTPKHLITATGQRVTLRCSPRSGDLSVYWYQQSLDQGLQFLIQYYNGEERAKGNILERFSAQQFPDLHSELNLSSLELGDSALYFCASSVGLAGVTGELFFGEGSRLTVL.

This rearrangement joins TRBV4-3 to TRBJ1-3, with a possible D match to TRBD1 (6 bases). V lost 0 bases and J 4 bases, leaving 16 bases between the germline ends. The CDR3 extends over 17 amino acids. Germline assignment: CDR1 LGHNA and CDR2 YSLEER. The CDR3 loop is CASSQDYRTAEGNTIYF. The CDR3, as DNA: TGCGCCAGCAGCCAAGATTATCGGACAGCTGAAGGAAACACCATATATTTT.

This chain joins TRBV20-1 and TRBJ1-1; D unclear. This CDR3 spans 11 amino acids. CDR1 is DFQATT, CDR2 SNEGSKA, per germline (reference sequence). Trimming took 3 bases from V and 8 from J, leaving 10 bases between them. DNA for the CDR3: TGCAGTGCTAGTGGAGGTGAGGAAGCTTTCTTT. Translating it yields CSASGGEEAFF.

This chain connects TRBV11-2 to TRBJ2-7, with 11 positions matching TRBD2. Losses at the gene ends were 5 bases for V and 6 bases for J; bases not matched to a gene: 6. The germline gives CDR1 SGHAT, CDR2 FQNNGV. There are 14 residues in the CDR3. Written as DNA, the CDR3 is TGTGCCAGCAGCCCGACTAGCGGGGAATTCGAGCAGTACTTC. Its translation is CASSPTSGEFEQYF. The complete variable domain, with remaining parts taken from reference TRBV11-2 and TRBJ2-7, reads EAGVAQSPRYKIIEKRQSVAFWCNPISGHATLYWYQQILGQGPKLLIQFQNNGVVDDSQLPKDRFSAERLKGVDSTLKIQPAKLEDSAVYLCASSPTSGEFEQYFGPGTRLTVT.

This chain links TRBV7-9 with TRBJ2-7; 10 positions match TRBD1. V was pared by 6 bases and J by 2 bases, with 7 bases of the junction left unmatched. Looked up from germline, CDR1 is SEHNR and CDR2 is FQNEAQ (reference sequence). The length of the CDR3 is 15 residues. The CDR3 reads CASRGNGQGAYEQYF. In DNA form, the CDR3 reads TGTGCCAGCAGGGGAAATGGACAGGGGGCCTACGAGCAGTACTTC.

The gene calls are TRBV7-9 and TRBJ2-5, with D perhaps TRBD1 (6 bases). The V gene's germline CDR1 is SEHNR and CDR2 FQNEAQ (reference sequence). The CDR3 contains 14 residues. V was cut by 5 bases and J by 2 bases, with 12 bases left in between. The CDR3 protein is CASSPRTAQETQYF. In nucleotides, the CDR3 is TGTGCCAGCAGCCCCCGGACAGCTCAAGAGACCCAGTACTTC.

CDR3 region: CASSLTTGDYEQYF. The CDR3 bases are TGCGCCAGCAGCTTGACGACAGGGGACTACGAGCAGTACTTC. The V and J genes are TRBV5-1 and TRBJ2-7, with 8 bases that match TRBD1. The trim removed 1 base at V and 3 bases at J, leaving 3 bases unmatched. The V gene's germline CDR1 is SGHRS and CDR2 YFSETQ. CDR3 length equals 14 residues.

This clone occurred once. The chain has TRBV9 and TRBJ1-1, with 8 bases fitting TRBD1. CDR1 SGDLS and CDR2 YYNGEE come from the germline V gene. This CDR3 is 16 amino acids long. Germline trimming cut 3 bases from V and 1 base from J; bases unmatched to any gene: 8. The CDR3 protein is CASSAPGTGKNTEAFF. The CDR3 bases are TGTGCCAGCAGCGCGCCCGGGACAGGAAAGAACACTGAAGCTTTCTTT.

The table lists this clone with a few counts. At one end, the junction sequence differs from germline, possibly due to a read error. This chain uses TRBV30 with TRBJ2-2, with 8 bases aligning to TRBD1. The CDR3 loop spans 13 amino acids. Germline V CDR1 and CDR2: GTSNPN, SVGIG (reference sequence). CDR3 sequence: CAWSQDRAGQLFF. As DNA, the CDR3 is TGTGCCTGGAGCCAGGACAGGGCCGGGCAGCTGTTTTTT.

The chain is built from TRBV30 and TRBJ2-3; D gene ambiguous. This CDR3 spans 11 amino acids. The ends were cut back, 7 bases at V and 6 bases at J, with 11 bases in the middle. Germline V gene sequence: CDR1 GTSNPN, CDR2 SVGIG (reference sequence). The CDR3 loop is CALSYGDTQYF. The CDR3 region has the DNA TGTGCCTTATCGTACGGTGATACGCAGTATTTT.

This clone has a handful of counts. This chain joins TRBV7-2 and TRBJ2-1; 12 positions match TRBD2. From germline, CDR1 is SGHTA and CDR2 FQGNSA. Germline trimming cut 5 bases from V and 7 bases from J; bases unmatched to any gene: 6. The CDR3 contains 15 residues. CDR3 DNA: TGTGCCAGCAGCGGCCTAGCGGGGGGGCTGAATGAGCAGTTCTTC. Protein: CASSGLAGGLNEQFF.

This clone was counted only a few times. CDR3 nucleotides: TGTGCCAGCAGTTTTAGACAGCGCTCCTACAATGAGCAGTTCTTC. It translates to CASSFRQRSYNEQFF. The chain couples TRBV6-5 to TRBJ2-1, with D possibly TRBD1 on 5 matching bases. CDR3 size: 15 residues. CDR1 is MNHEY, CDR2 SVGAGI, per germline. The V and J ends lost 4 bases and 0 bases respectively, with 10 bases between them.

This clone was found a few times. The rearrangement links TRBV29-1 to TRBJ2-3, with TRBD1 matching over 8 bases. The V segment lost 6 bases and the J segment 3 bases; nucleotides outside the gene matches: 5. The CDR3 extends over 13 amino acids. CDR1 and CDR2 (germline): SQVTM, ANQGSEA. Written as DNA, the CDR3 is TGCAGCGTCATCCGGGACAGGACAGATACGCAGTATTTT. Amino acid sequence: CSVIRDRTDTQYF.

The V and J genes are TRBV23-1 and TRBJ2-2; TRBD1 matches 7 bases. TRBV23-1 is given ORF status, its function remaining uncertain. CDR3 length: 16 amino acids. V was clipped by 0 bases and J by 2 bases; unmatched bases: 3. CDR3 sequence reads: CASSQSRQGNTGELFF. The DNA for the CDR3 is TGCGCCAGCAGTCAATCGAGACAGGGAAACACCGGGGAGCTGTTTTTT.